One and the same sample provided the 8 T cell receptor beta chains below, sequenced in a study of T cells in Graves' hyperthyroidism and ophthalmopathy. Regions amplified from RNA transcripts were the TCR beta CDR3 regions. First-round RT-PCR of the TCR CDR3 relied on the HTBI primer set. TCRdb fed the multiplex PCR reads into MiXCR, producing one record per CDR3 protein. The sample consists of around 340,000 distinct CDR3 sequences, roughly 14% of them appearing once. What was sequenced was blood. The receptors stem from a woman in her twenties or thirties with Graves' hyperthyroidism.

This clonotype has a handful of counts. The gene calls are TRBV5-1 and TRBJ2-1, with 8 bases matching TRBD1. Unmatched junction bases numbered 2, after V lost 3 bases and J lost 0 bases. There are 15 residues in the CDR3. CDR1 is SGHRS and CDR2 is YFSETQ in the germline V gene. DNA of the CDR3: TGCGCCAGCAGCTCGGGACAGGTCTCCTACAATGAGCAGTTCTTC. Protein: CASSSGQVSYNEQFF.

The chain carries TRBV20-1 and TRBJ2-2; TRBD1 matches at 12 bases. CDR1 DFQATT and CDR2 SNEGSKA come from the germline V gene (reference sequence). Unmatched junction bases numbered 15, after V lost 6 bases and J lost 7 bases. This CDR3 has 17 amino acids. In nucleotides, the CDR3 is TGCAGTGCCTCGGGACAGGGGGCTGGCGGTCATGGCGGGGAGCTGTTTTTT. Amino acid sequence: CSASGQGAGGHGGELFF.

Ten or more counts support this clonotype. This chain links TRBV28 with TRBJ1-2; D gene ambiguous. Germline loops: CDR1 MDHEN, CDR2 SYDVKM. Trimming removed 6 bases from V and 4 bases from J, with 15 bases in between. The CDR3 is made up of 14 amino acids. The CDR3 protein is CASSFETGFYGYTF. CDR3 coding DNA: TGTGCCAGCAGCTTCGAGACGGGATTCTATGGCTACACCTTC.

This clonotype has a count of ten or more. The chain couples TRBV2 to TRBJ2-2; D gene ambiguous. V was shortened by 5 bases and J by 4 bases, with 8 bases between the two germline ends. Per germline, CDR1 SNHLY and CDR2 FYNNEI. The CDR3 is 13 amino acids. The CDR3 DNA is TGTGCCAGCAGTTCAAGTTTCACCGGGGAGCTGTTTTTT. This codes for CASSSSFTGELFF.

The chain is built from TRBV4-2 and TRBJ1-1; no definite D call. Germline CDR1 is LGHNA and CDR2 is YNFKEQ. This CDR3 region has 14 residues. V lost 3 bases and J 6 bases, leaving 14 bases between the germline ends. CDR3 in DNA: TGTGCCAGCAGCCAGCAGACAAGTCACGCTGAAGCTTTCTTT. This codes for CASSQQTSHAEAFF.

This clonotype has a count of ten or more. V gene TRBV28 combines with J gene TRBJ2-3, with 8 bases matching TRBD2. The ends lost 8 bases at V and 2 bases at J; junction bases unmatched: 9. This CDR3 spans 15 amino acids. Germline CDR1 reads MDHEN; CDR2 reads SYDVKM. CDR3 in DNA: TGTGCCAGCGAGAGCGGCGGGAGGTACACAGATACGCAGTATTTT. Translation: CASESGGRYTDTQYF.

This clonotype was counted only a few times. The CDR3 spells CASRVLGTGNYEQYF. CDR3 DNA sequence: TGTGCCAGCAGGGTCCTCGGGACAGGGAACTACGAGCAGTACTTC. V usage is TRBV11-2 and J usage is TRBJ2-7; the match to TRBD1 covers 9 bases. This CDR3 is built from 15 residues. V was clipped by 6 bases and J by 3 bases; unmatched bases: 9. CDR1 SGHAT and CDR2 FQNNGV come from the germline V gene.

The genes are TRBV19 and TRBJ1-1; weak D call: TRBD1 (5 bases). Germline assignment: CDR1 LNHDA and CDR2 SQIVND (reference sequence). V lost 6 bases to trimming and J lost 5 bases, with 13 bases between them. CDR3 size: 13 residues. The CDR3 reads CASSAGRWTEAFF. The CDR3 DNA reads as TGTGCCAGTAGCGCGGGGCGCTGGACTGAAGCTTTCTTT.